This TCR beta chain was captured by sequencing in a study of blood T cell repertoires in COVID-19 (dated by TCRdb to 2019 to 2021). Background on the whole study: Samples from collaborators originated in the United States, Italy and Spain and spanned both the acute and convalescent phases of COVID-19. The material from the prospective study consisted of cDNA or gDNA derived from T cells, B-cell-depleted T cells, or PBMCs. Deeply sampled blood TCRbeta repertoires from subjects exposed to, actively infected with, or recovered from COVID-19 were included in the dataset. A freely available public database, intended as a resource for researchers studying the immune response to SARS-CoV-2, is where the repertoires were released. The samples were drawn from two sources: the first 160 participants of the ongoing ImmuneRACE study, and 950 to 1,500 subjects contributed by 6 global collaborators. The sample metadata nearly always contained a de-identified subject ID, COVID-19 status, age in years and sex. Where available, HLA class I and class II types were obtained from metadata supplied by the sample provider rather than from assay-based typing. Points the paper makes about the study in general: The quantity of clinical and demographic metadata differed by source and by participant and was supplied without curation.

A note on this clone: The clone's antigen remains unknown. Per-base qualities were not stored, and no clone one base away is much larger.

TCRbeta CDR3 regions were amplified from genomic DNA by means of the immunoSEQ Assay, a bias-controlled multiplex PCR. As for the original processing: The number of nucleated cells in each sample was estimated from the amplification of reference gene primers within the assay. To quantify the absolute abundance of each unique TCRbeta CDR3 rearrangement, sequence reads were collapsed and filtered. For each sample, productive Simpson clonality was calculated as the square root of Simpson's diversity index across productive rearrangements. Held by TCRdb, this immuneACCESS table contains in-frame sequences only and omits some clones. Under half of the omission traces to an unresolved V gene where checked; the cause of the rest is unknown. D and trimming were read from the DNA, whereas the V and J calls and clone size are those reported in that table. Across this sample there are 55,000 to 75,000 clones, with approximately 89% seen only once. The ten largest clones add up to approximately 8% of the sample.

Each collaborating institution followed its own protocols to collect whole blood in K2EDTA tubes. For TCRbeta analysis, collaborators shipped samples in one of three forms: frozen whole blood, isolated PBMCs, or DNA extracted from either of those sample types. Sequences PRHDT (CDR1) and FYEKMQ (CDR2) are obtained from the germline V gene (reference sequence). From cysteine to phenylalanine, the CDR3 is 19 amino acids long. Just the 57-base CDR3 DNA is kept, in frame starting at base 1. V ends up 5 bases short and J 3 bases short, with an unmatched junction base count of 16. Input material: peripheral blood. This clonotype was sampled from a human donor in a cohort sampled during active COVID-19. Rearrangement joined TRBV13 to TRBJ2-6; the junction holds 7 bases that match TRBD2. The CDR3: CASSVTVMAGENGANVLTF. The nucleotides read TGTGCCAGCAGCGTAACCGTAATGGCGGGAGAGAATGGGGCCAACGTCCTGACTTTC.